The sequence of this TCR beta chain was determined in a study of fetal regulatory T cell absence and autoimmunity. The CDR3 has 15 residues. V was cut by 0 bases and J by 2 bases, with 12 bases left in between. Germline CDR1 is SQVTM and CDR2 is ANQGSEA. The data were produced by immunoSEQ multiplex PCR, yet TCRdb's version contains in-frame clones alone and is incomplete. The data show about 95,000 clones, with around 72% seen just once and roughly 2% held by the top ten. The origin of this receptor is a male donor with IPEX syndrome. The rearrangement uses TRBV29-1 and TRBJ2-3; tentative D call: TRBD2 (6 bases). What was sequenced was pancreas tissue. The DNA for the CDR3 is TGCAGCGTTGAAGATCCGTCGGGACTCACAGATACGCAGTATTTT. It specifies CSVEDPSGLTDTQYF.